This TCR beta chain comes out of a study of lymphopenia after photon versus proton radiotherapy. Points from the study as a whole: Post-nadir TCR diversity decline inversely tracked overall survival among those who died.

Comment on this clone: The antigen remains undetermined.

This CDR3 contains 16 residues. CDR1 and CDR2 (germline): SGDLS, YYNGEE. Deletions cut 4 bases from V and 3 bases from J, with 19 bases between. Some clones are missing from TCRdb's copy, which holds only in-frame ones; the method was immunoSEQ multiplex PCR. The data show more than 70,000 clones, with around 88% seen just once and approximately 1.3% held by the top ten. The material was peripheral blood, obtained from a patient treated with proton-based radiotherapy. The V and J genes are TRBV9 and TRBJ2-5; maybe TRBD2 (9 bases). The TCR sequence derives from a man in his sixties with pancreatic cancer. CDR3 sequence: CASSKDRVAGEETQYF. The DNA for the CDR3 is TGTGCCAGCAGCAAGGACAGGGTAGCGGGGGAAGAGACCCAGTACTTC.